This TCR beta chain derives from a study of vaccination effects on CD4 cells after COVID-19. Notes on the study in general: Marked clonal contraction of both clone types appeared late after vaccination.

The CDR3 contains 15 residues. V was clipped by 5 bases and J by 6 bases, with 17 bases between them. The germline CDR1 and CDR2 sequences are MDHEN and SYDVKM. Remarks on this clone: Its antigen is as yet unknown.

TCRdb's copy holds only in-frame clones and misses some; the assay was immunoSEQ multiplex PCR. Found here are tens of thousands of clones, under 75% of them singletons; the top ten hold approximately 4%. After expansion with viral peptide pools in the ViraFEST assay, antigen-specific CD4+ T cells were sequenced. When around nine days of culture had elapsed, CD4+ T cells were isolated. Neither prior SARS-CoV-2 infection nor positive nucleocapsid antibodies were present in the vaccine recipients. Both day 3 and day 7 saw half the medium replaced with IL-2 medium. This chain joins TRBV28 and TRBJ2-4; tentatively, D is TRBD1 or TRBD2 (6 bases each). The source is a human donor who received a COVID-19 vaccine. The specimen comprised CD4+ T cells from PBMCs cultured with HCoV-OC43 spike peptides, sampled before COVID-19 vaccination. Subset described: HCoV-OC43 spike overlapping peptide pool stimulation. The CDR3 nucleotides read TGTGCCAGCAGTCCCCCGGGGGCGCAATCAAACATTCAGTACTTC. It specifies CASSPPGAQSNIQYF.